These 18 T cell receptor beta chains were all obtained from the same sample, sequenced in a study of control samples from healthy donors and cancer patients. Clones were sequenced by immunoSEQ multiplex PCR, and TCRdb holds only the in-frame ones, with some missing. The data hold over 150,000 clones, with nearly 96% observed a single time. Input material: blood. These TCRs come from a woman between 25 and 40 years old in good health.

The chain carries TRBV5-1 and TRBJ1-4; D not certain. The CDR3 covers 15 residues. Per germline, CDR1 SGHRS and CDR2 YFSETQ. The ends were cut back, 2 bases at V and 0 bases at J, with 8 bases in the middle. The CDR3 nucleotides are TGCGCCAGCAGCTTCAAGGAGACAACTAATGAAAAACTGTTTTTT. Its protein product is CASSFKETTNEKLFF.

This chain links TRBV5-1 with TRBJ1-1; maybe TRBD1 (5 bases). The germline V gene encodes CDR1 SGHRS and CDR2 YFSETQ. The CDR3 has 14 amino acids. V was trimmed by 7 bases and J by 5 bases, leaving 18 bases between them. CDR3 loop: CASSLGRDETEAFF. The CDR3 nucleotides read TGCGCCAGCTCATTAGGCAGGGACGAGACTGAAGCTTTCTTT.

This clone appeared a single time. V is TRBV7-3 and J is TRBJ2-6, with 7 bases that match TRBD2. The CDR3 totals 17 residues. Germline CDR1 SGHTA, CDR2 FQGTGA. The V and J ends lost 2 bases and 0 bases, in that order; junction bases with no gene match: 4. In DNA, the CDR3 is TGTGCCAGCAGCTTAGGTCTAGCGGTCTCTGGGGCCAACGTCCTGACTTTC. It codes for CASSLGLAVSGANVLTF.

The chain uses TRBV6-4 and TRBJ1-2, with 10 bases identical to TRBD1. The CDR3 has 13 amino acids. With V trimmed by 2 bases and J by 8 bases, 2 bases remained unmatched. Germline assignment: CDR1 MRHNA and CDR2 SNTAGT. CDR3 coding DNA: TGTGCCAGCAGTGACGGGACAGGGGAAGGCTACACCTTC. It translates to CASSDGTGEGYTF.

The genes are TRBV30 and TRBJ1-6; D possibly corresponds to TRBD1 (5 bases). The CDR3 covers 14 residues. Per the germline V gene, CDR1 is GTSNPN and CDR2 is SVGIG (reference sequence). The V and J ends lost 2 bases and 10 bases respectively, with 15 bases between them. The CDR3 is CAWSRRQGDSPLHF. In DNA, the CDR3 is TGTGCCTGGAGTAGGCGGCAAGGGGACTCACCCCTCCACTTT.

The chain combines TRBV29-1 with TRBJ2-1, with D maybe TRBD1 (5 bases). Germline V gives CDR1 SQVTM, CDR2 ANQGSEA. The CDR3 has 17 residues. Trimming cost V 7 bases and J 4 bases, with 26 bases left between them. DNA of the CDR3: TGCAGCGCTGACCGTAGGAGCACTCCTACAGGTTACAATGAGCAGTTCTTC. Encoded protein: CSADRRSTPTGYNEQFF.

This clone is a singleton in its sample. The chain is built from TRBV3-1 (or the pseudogene TRBV3-2) and TRBJ2-1, with no clear D. CDR1 LGHDT and CDR2 YNNKEL come from the germline V gene (reference sequence). CDR3 length: 13 residues. Trimming took off 4 bases at V and 2 bases at J, with 6 bases between the two ends. In DNA, the CDR3 is TGTGCCAGCAGCCCCCGGACCTACAATGAGCAGTTCTTC. Translation gives CASSPRTYNEQFF.

The chain links TRBV5-4 to TRBJ2-5, with TRBD2 matching over 9 bases. The germline V gene has CDR1 SGHNT and CDR2 YYREEE (reference sequence). V lost 4 bases, J lost 2 bases, and 12 bases stayed unmatched. CDR3 length equals 17 residues. The CDR3 region has the DNA TGTGCCAGCAGCCCGGGACTAGCCGGGGGGGTACAAGAGACCCAGTACTTC. Translation: CASSPGLAGGVQETQYF.

The V call is TRBV3-1 (or the pseudogene TRBV3-2), the J call TRBJ2-7; perhaps TRBD2 as D (6 bases). V gave up 4 bases and J gave up 3 bases, with 16 bases separating them. Per the germline V gene, CDR1 is LGHDT and CDR2 is YNNKEL (reference sequence). CDR3 size: 15 residues. CDR3 DNA sequence: TGTGCCAGCAGCCTCCTATCCGGGACTGACTACGAGCAGTACTTC. It yields the protein CASSLLSGTDYEQYF.

The CDR3 DNA follows: TGCGCCAGCAGCTTGGGTAGGGTTCACACAGATACGCAGTATTTT. This sequence encodes CASSLGRVHTDTQYF. The chain couples TRBV5-1 to TRBJ2-3, with D unclear. Trimming removed 0 bases at V and 2 bases at J, with 10 bases between. CDR3 length: 15 amino acids. The germline CDR1 and CDR2 sequences are SGHRS and YFSETQ. The full variable domain, rest sourced from reference TRBV5-1 and TRBJ2-3, is KAGVTQTPRYLIKTRGQQVTLSCSPISGHRSVSWYQQTPGQGLQFLFEYFSETQRNKGNFPGRFSGRQFSNSRSEMNVSTLELGDSALYLCASSLGRVHTDTQYFGPGTRLTVL.

The count of this clone is one. The chain recombines TRBV11-2 with TRBJ1-2; possible D gene TRBD1, 6 bases. From germline, CDR1 is SGHAT and CDR2 FQNNGV. Deletions cut 5 bases from V and 7 bases from J, with 11 bases between. The CDR3 contains 12 residues. CDR3 residues: CASSRDRIGYTF. In DNA form, the CDR3 reads TGTGCCAGCAGCCGCGACAGGATTGGCTACACCTTC.

As for this clone: The identical CDR3 is also encoded by other nucleotide sequences in the sample. V and J are TRBV18 and TRBJ1-1; D gene unclear. The CDR3 covers 14 residues. Trimming took 0 bases from V and 2 from J, leaving 7 bases between them. CDR1 is KGHSH and CDR2 is LQKENI in the germline V gene. The CDR3 nucleotides read TGTGCCAGCTCACCACCCTGGGGTAACACTGAAGCTTTCTTT. This codes for CASSPPWGNTEAFF.

The chain is built from TRBV27 and TRBJ1-6; D is undetermined. Germline V lookup: CDR1 MNHEY, CDR2 SMNVEV (reference sequence). The CDR3 runs to 15 residues. V was shortened by 3 bases and J by 4 bases, with 10 bases between the two germline ends. The CDR3 sequence: CASSLFRAYNSPLHF. The CDR3 bases are TGTGCCAGCAGTTTGTTTCGGGCATATAATTCACCCCTCCACTTT.

The chain carries TRBV28 and TRBJ2-5; D is undetermined. This CDR3 has 13 residues. V was cut by 5 bases and J by 5 bases, with 12 bases left in between. Germline CDR1 is MDHEN and CDR2 is SYDVKM. CDR3 sequence: CASSKLVRETQYF. The DNA of the CDR3 is TGTGCCAGCAGTAAATTGGTGCGGGAGACCCAGTACTTC.

This clone has a single count. This rearrangement joins TRBV19 to TRBJ2-7, with D tentatively TRBD1 (6 bases). The CDR3 covers 14 residues. The germline CDR1 and CDR2 sequences are LNHDA and SQIVND (reference sequence). V shed 6 bases and J shed 4 bases, with 16 bases lying between them. The DNA of the CDR3 is TGTGCCAGTAGCACCTCGGACAGAGCTTACGAGCAGTACTTC. Translated: CASSTSDRAYEQYF.

The chain uses TRBV7-8 and TRBJ2-5, with D perhaps matching TRBD1 (5 bases). This CDR3 region has 12 residues. The germline V gene encodes CDR1 SGHVS and CDR2 FQNEAQ. With 5 bases removed from V and 7 bases from J, the gap between germline ends came to 11 bases. CDR3 DNA: TGTGCCAGCAGCGGAGAAAGGGGGACCCAGTACTTC. Residues: CASSGERGTQYF.

The chain has TRBV9 and TRBJ1-5; D gene unclear. The CDR3 spans 15 residues. Deletions cut 0 bases from V and 5 bases from J, with 12 bases between. Germline values: CDR1 SGDLS, CDR2 YYNGEE. CDR3 in DNA: TGTGCCAGCAGCGTAGGCGGGGAAGCGGATCAGCCCCAGCATTTT. Its translation is CASSVGGEADQPQHF.

V usage is TRBV11-3 and J usage is TRBJ1-3; the D gene is possibly TRBD1 (6 bases). Per the germline V gene, CDR1 is SGHNT and CDR2 is YENEEA. Trimming shortened V by 6 bases and J by 4 bases, and 13 bases separated the two germline ends. CDR3 length equals 14 residues. CDR3 in DNA: TGTGCCAGCAGTCCCGGGACACACGGAAACACCATATATTTT. This codes for CASSPGTHGNTIYF.